This T cell receptor beta chain was recorded in a study of CD8+ T cells in alopecia areata. In germline, CDR1 is LNHDA, CDR2 SQIVND (reference sequence). CDR3 length: 17 amino acids. V was pared by 0 bases and J by 0 bases, with 12 bases between. Treatment: oral pan-JAK inhibitor, 5-10 mg twice daily. In alopecia areata patients, both lesional scalp punch biopsies and peripheral blood were collected. As to this clone: The antigen is undetermined.

cDNA prepared by RNA extraction and subsequent reverse transcription served as the template for sequencing. Profiling relied on immunoSEQ multiplex PCR, and the TCRdb table lists in-frame clones only, not all of them. The sample has around 4,800 clones, approximately 57% seen once; the top ten hold roughly 11%. Overall study findings and caveats: For lesional scalp, especially alopecia totalis/universalis, clonality was higher than in normal scalp.

Sequencing was performed on skin, taken between weeks 36 and 40, from a patient treated with tofacitinib. The sequence derives from a human donor with alopecia areata. This chain uses TRBV19 with TRBJ2-1; D is unclear. CDR3 amino acids: CASSIDPSLYSYNEQFF. CDR3 sequence (DNA): TGTGCCAGTAGTATAGATCCCAGTTTGTACTCCTACAATGAGCAGTTCTTC.